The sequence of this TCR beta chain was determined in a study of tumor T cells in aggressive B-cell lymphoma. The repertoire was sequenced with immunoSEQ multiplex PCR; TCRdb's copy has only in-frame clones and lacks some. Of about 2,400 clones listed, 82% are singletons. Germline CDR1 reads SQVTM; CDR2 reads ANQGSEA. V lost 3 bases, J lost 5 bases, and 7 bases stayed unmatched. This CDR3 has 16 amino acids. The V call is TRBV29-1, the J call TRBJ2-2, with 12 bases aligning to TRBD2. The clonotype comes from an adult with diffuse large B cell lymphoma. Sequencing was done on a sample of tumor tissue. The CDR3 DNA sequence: TGCAGCGTTGAGAGACTAGCGGGAGCGGGGACCGGGGAGCTGTTTTTT. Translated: CSVERLAGAGTGELFF.